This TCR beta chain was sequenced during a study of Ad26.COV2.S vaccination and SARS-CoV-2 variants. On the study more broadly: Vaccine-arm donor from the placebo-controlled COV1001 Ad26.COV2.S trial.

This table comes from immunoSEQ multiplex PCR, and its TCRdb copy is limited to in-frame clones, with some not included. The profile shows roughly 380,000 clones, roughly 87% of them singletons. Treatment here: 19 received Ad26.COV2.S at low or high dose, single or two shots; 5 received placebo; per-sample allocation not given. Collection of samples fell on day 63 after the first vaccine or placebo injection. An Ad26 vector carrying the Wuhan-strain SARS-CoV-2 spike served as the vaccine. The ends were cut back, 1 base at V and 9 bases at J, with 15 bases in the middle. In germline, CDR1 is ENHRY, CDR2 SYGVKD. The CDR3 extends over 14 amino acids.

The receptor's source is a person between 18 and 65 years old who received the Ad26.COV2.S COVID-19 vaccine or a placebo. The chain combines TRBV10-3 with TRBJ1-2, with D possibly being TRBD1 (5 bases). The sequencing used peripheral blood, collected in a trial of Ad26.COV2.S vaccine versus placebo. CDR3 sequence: CAISEYRDADSYTF. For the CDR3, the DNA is TGTGCCATCAGTGAGTACCGGGACGCCGATAGCTACACCTTC.